This TCR beta chain was sequenced for a study of CD8 T cells in Susac syndrome. The CDR3 totals 16 residues. With 1 base clipped from V and 1 base from J, the junction kept 5 bases outside the gene matches. CDR1 and CDR2 (germline): SGHVS, FNYEAQ. With random hexamers, reverse transcription was performed on about 0.5 to 1 ug of RNA. Using its own MiXCR run on the immunoSEQ multiplex PCR reads, TCRdb lists one record per CDR3 protein. Altogether about 120,000 distinct CDR3 sequences are present, about 93% being singletons, with the ten largest covering around 0.14%. Controls matched for sex and age were healthy donors.

The material sequenced was CD4+ T cells from PBMCs. V usage is TRBV7-6 and J usage is TRBJ2-3; 7 nucleotides agree with TRBD1. This TCR was sampled from a human donor in good health. The CDR3: CASSLVSTGGTDTQYF. The DNA for the CDR3 is TGTGCCAGCAGCTTAGTCTCAACAGGGGGCACAGATACGCAGTATTTT.